This note documents a single T cell receptor (beta chain) sequence. Its antigen is undetermined. The sample is drawn from a study of a mutant IDH1 vaccine in newly diagnosed glioma. Study-level findings and limits: Under 95% of patients showed vaccine-induced immune responses across multiple MHC alleles.

Sample time point: week 23, last vaccination. Each dose of the vaccine consisted of 300 ug of mutant IDH1 20-mer peptide, with topical imiquimod. Each donor presented with a new WHO grade 3 or 4 astrocytoma that tested IDH1-mutant and showed ATRX loss. TCRdb's table, derived via immunoSEQ multiplex PCR, lists solely in-frame clones and lacks some. The table has tens of thousands of clones, more than 80% seen once. The sequences come from PBMCs, collected from a glioma patient whose treatment included an IDH1 peptide vaccine. The receptor's source is a woman in her 50s with glioma.

CDR3 in amino acids: CASSFVGTGGERLFF. The CDR3 DNA reads TGTGCCAGCAGCTTCGTTGGGACAGGGGGGGAGAGACTGTTTTTT. V and J are TRBV5-5 and TRBJ1-4; 11 nucleotides align to TRBD1. The J segment lost 13 bases and the V segment lost 2 bases, leaving 10 bases of the junction unmatched. CDR1 and CDR2 (germline): SGHKS, YYEKEE (reference sequence). The CDR3 runs 15 residues.